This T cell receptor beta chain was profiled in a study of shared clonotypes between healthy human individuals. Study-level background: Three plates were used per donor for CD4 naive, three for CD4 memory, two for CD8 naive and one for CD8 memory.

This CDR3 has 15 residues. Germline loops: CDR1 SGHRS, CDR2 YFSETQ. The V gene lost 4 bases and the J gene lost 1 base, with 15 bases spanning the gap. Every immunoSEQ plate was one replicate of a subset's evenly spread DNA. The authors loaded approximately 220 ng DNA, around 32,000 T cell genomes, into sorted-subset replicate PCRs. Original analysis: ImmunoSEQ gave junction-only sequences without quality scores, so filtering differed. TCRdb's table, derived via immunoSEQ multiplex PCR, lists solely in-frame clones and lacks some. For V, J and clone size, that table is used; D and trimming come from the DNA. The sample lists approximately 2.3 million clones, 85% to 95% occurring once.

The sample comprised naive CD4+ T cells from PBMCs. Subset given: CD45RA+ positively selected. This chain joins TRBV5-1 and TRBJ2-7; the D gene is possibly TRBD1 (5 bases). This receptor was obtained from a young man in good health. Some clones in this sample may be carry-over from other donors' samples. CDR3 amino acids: CASSVSPQGSYEQYF. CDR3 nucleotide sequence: TGCGCCAGCAGCGTATCCCCTCAGGGTTCCTACGAGCAGTACTTC.